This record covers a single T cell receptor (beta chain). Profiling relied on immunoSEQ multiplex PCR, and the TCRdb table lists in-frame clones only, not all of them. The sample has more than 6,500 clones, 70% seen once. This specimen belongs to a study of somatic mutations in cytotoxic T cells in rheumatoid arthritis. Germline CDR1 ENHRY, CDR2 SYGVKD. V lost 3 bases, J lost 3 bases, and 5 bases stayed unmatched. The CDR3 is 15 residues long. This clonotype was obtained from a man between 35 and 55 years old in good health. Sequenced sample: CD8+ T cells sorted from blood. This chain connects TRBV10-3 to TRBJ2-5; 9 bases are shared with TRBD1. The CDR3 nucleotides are TGTGCCATCAGTGACCCGGGACAGGGTAAAGAGACCCAGTACTTC. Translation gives CAISDPGQGKETQYF.